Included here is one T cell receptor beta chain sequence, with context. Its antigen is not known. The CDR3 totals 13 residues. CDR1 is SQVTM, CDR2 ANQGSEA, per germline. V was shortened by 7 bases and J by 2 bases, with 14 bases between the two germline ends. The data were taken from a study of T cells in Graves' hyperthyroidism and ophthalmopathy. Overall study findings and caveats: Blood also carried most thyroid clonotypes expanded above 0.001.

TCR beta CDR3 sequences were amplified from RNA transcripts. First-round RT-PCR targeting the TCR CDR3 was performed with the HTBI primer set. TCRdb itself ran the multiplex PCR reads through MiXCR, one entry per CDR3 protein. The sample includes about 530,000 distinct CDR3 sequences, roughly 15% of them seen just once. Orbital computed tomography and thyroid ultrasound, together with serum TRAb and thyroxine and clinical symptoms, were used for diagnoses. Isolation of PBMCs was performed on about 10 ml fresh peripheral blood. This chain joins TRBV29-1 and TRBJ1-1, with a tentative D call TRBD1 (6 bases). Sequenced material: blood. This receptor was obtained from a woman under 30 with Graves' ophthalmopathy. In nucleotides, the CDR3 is TGCAGCGGGGACACACCGAGTAACACTGAAGCTTTCTTT. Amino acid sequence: CSGDTPSNTEAFF.